This TCR beta chain was sequenced for a study of patients and donors after allogeneic stem cell transplantation. TCRdb ran MiXCR on the RT-PCR reads and lists one entry per CDR3 protein. The repertoire includes 150,000 to 200,000 distinct CDR3 sequences, 40% to 45% of them detected once, and 33% sits in the top ten. The CDR3 runs to 14 residues. J lost 7 bases, V lost 6 bases, and 5 bases had no gene match. Sequenced material: blood, either unsorted or a sorted T cell fraction (not recorded which). The chain is built from TRBV12-3 or TRBV12-4 and TRBJ2-1; 11 positions match TRBD2. The receptor comes from a human donor who was either an allogeneic HSCT recipient or a stem cell or donor lymphocyte infusion donor (not recorded which). It is not recorded whose cells these are; they may come from a transplant donor. The CDR3 sequence is CASRGTSGGNEQFF. CDR3 nucleotide sequence: TGTGCCAGCAGGGGGACTAGCGGAGGGAATGAGCAGTTCTTC.